This note documents a single T cell receptor (beta chain) sequence. The antigen is undetermined. This sample stems from a study of post-analysis software for immune sequencing data. On the study more broadly: As for disease course, relapsing-remitting, secondary progressive and progressive-relapsing multiple sclerosis were all included.

The CDR3 sequence is 12 residues long. The germline V gene has CDR1 LGHNA and CDR2 YNFKEQ. V gave up 4 bases and J gave up 7 bases, with 8 bases separating them. Whole-study results and caveats: With F measure, samples from one preparation batch clustered together strongly. Controls had significantly higher normalized Chao1 diversity than multiple sclerosis patients. Relative to controls, patients had about five TRBV segments at higher frequency, with TRBV5-6, TRBV5-1 and TRBV20-1 among these.

Each TCR beta cDNA library carried unique molecular identifiers. TCRdb fed the PCR reads into MiXCR, producing one record per CDR3 protein. The top ten clones hold roughly 4.4% of a sample with about 770,000 distinct CDR3 sequences, more than 45% of them seen once. Sequenced input: blood. The V and J genes are TRBV4-2 and TRBJ2-1; perhaps TRBD2 as D (6 bases). The receptor comes from a girl aged 10 to 17 with multiple sclerosis. The CDR3 sequence: CASSRAGNEQFF. In nucleotides, the CDR3 is TGTGCCAGCAGCCGGGCGGGAAATGAGCAGTTCTTC.